This T cell receptor (beta chain) was retrieved from a study of shared clonotypes between healthy human individuals. Study context: Sampling drew on donors who were two women and three men aged 18 to 49. Regarding the study as a whole: Clonotype sharing among donors was thought likely to change with sequencing depth. Larger estimated richness was generally recorded for naive subsets relative to memory subsets.

In regard to this clone: Antigen specificity is unknown.

CD8 cells classed as naive were CD45RO-negative and positively selected for CCR7, excluding terminally differentiated effector memory CD45RA+ cells. There were no recent acute infections or vaccinations among the donors, who were healthy HIV-negative adults. Germline V gene lookup returns CDR1 PRHDT and CDR2 FYEKMQ (reference sequence). The V end was cut by 2 bases, the J end by 12 bases, with 17 bases between. CDR3 length: 14 residues. The protocol was immunoSEQ multiplex PCR, while the TCRdb copy is restricted to in-frame clones and leaves out a portion. The repertoire holds 1.5 million to 2.5 million clones, with about 94% as singletons.

Sequences were obtained from naive CD8+ T cells sorted from blood. The clonotype comes from a man younger than 35 in good health. The V and J genes are TRBV13 and TRBJ2-1, with no clear D. CDR3 DNA: TGTGCCAGCAGCTTACTGGGCGAGGCGTCGGGGCAGTTCTTC. Protein: CASSLLGEASGQFF.